The entry below describes one T cell receptor beta chain. This specimen comes from a study of blood T cell repertoires in COVID-19. CDR1 and CDR2 from the germline V gene are SGHRS and YFSETQ. There are 14 residues in the CDR3. The V gene end was trimmed by 4 bases and the J gene end by 6 bases; junction bases not matched to a gene: 10. In the original processing: The assay estimated nucleated cells by amplifying reference gene primers. Measured with immunoSEQ multiplex PCR; TCRdb has only the in-frame clones, and not every one. V, J and clone size reflect that table, while D and trimming were determined from the DNA. The repertoire consists of just under 80,000 clones, with around 84% occurring once and the leading ten covering 10% to 15%.

The material sequenced was peripheral blood. The V and J genes are TRBV5-1 and TRBJ2-7, with 7 bases matching TRBD2. This clonotype was sampled from a human donor in a cohort sampled during active COVID-19. The CDR3 loop reads CASSPWGGEGEQYF. The CDR3 DNA sequence: TGCGCCAGCAGCCCATGGGGAGGGGAAGGCGAGCAGTACTTC.